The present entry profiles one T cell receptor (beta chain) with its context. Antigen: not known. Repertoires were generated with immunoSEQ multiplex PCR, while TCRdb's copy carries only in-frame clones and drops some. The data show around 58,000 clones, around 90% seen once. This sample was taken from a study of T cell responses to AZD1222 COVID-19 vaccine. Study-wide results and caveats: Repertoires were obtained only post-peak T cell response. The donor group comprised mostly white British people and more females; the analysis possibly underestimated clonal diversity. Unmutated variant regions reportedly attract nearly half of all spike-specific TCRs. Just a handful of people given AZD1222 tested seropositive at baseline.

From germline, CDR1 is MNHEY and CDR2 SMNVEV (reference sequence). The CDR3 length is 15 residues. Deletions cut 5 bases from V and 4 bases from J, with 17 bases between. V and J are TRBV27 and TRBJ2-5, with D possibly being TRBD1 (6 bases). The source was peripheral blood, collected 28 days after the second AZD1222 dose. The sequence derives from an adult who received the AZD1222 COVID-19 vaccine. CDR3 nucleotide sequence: TGTGCCAGCAGTAGCGAAGGGGGAGTAGGAGAGACCCAGTACTTC. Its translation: CASSSEGGVGETQYF.